This record concerns one T cell receptor beta chain sequence. Its target is unknown. This record belongs to a study of CXCR3-negative and CXCR3-positive naive CD8 T cells. Study-wide background: Per library, roughly 1.6 +/- 0.3 million reads; 140 million or so TRB reads overall.

Naive CD8+ T cells showed a CD45RO-CCR7+CD27+CD95- phenotype. General observations from the study: Naive cells that were CXCR3-positive had more hydrophobic TRB CDR3s (compared with CXCR3-negative naive cells). Memory CD8+ cells had much lower diversity, and both naive subsets had comparably high diversity.

The length of the CDR3 is 15 residues. Looked up from germline, CDR1 is LNHDA and CDR2 is SQIVND (reference sequence). In preparing the TRB cDNA libraries, 5' RACE with UMI labels was used. TCRdb re-called the 5' RACE reads, yielding one record per CDR3 amino acid sequence without DNA. This table holds more than 100,000 distinct CDR3 sequences. Sequencing was carried out using naive CXCR3+ CD8+ T cells from blood. As for subset: CD45RO-CCR7+CD27+CD95- naive CD8+ T cells expressing CXCR3 (TNR3+). The TCR sequence derives from a human donor in good health. Some clones in this sample may be carry-over from other donors' samples. This chain joins TRBV19 and TRBJ2-2; as DNA is missing, the TRBD1 call by TCRdb cannot be tested. CDR3: CASSTGPRGTGELFF.